This passage covers 5 T cell receptor beta chains from one sample sequenced in a study of OX40 agonist ivuxolimab in advanced cancers. The assay was immunoSEQ multiplex PCR, and TCRdb's table has in-frame clones only and misses some. The sample consists of roughly 60,000 clones, roughly nine tenths of them appearing once. The sequenced sample was CD4+ or CD8+ T cells sorted from blood, obtained in a trial of the OX40 agonist ivuxolimab. The receptors derive from an adult with an advanced solid tumor such as melanoma, head and neck, liver or kidney cancer.

On this clone: A junction boundary mismatches the germline segment, possibly from a read error. The rearrangement uses TRBV5-1 and TRBJ2-7, with D tentatively TRBD2 (6 bases). The CDR3 runs 14 residues. Germline CDR1 and CDR2: SGHRS and YFSETQ. In nucleotides, the CDR3 is TGTGCCAGCAGCTTGAGTCTAGCGACCTACGAGCAGTACTTC. Translated, it gives CASSLSLATYEQYF.

This rearrangement joins TRBV7-9 to TRBJ1-3; possible D gene TRBD1, 6 bases. The CDR3 has 16 residues. Germline V gene lookup returns CDR1 SEHNR and CDR2 FQNEAQ (reference sequence). The germline V and J ends were trimmed by 5 bases and 3 bases, with 17 bases remaining between them. The chain's CDR3 is CASSQEDSFNGNTIYF. In DNA form, the CDR3 reads TGTGCCAGCAGCCAAGAGGACAGCTTTAATGGAAACACCATATATTTT.

The chain couples TRBV20-1 to TRBJ1-2; the D gene is possibly TRBD1 (5 bases). V was shortened by 4 bases and J by 5 bases, with 8 bases between the two germline ends. This CDR3 is built from 11 residues. Looked up from germline, CDR1 is DFQATT and CDR2 is SNEGSKA (reference sequence). As DNA, the CDR3 is TGCAGTGCTAACCAGGGTTATGGCTACACCTTC. Its protein product is CSANQGYGYTF.

The chain combines TRBV27 with TRBJ1-5; no clear D gene. The V end was cut by 3 bases, the J end by 3 bases, with 3 bases between. Germline lookup yields CDR1 MNHEY and CDR2 SMNVEV (reference sequence). There are 12 residues in the CDR3. The CDR3 protein is CASSLVNQPQHF. The CDR3 region has the DNA TGTGCCAGCAGTTTGGTCAATCAGCCCCAGCATTTT.

This chain links TRBV27 with TRBJ2-5, with TRBD1 matching 8 bases. J lost 1 base, V lost 5 bases, and 3 bases had no gene match. The germline V gene encodes CDR1 MNHEY and CDR2 SMNVEV (reference sequence). The CDR3 extends over 14 amino acids. The DNA of the CDR3 is TGTGCCAGCAGTCTGACAGGGGCCCAAGAGACCCAGTACTTC. It specifies CASSLTGAQETQYF.